These 18 T cell receptor beta chains were sequenced from one sample in a study of neoadjuvant nivolumab and ipilimumab in lung cancer. Clones were sequenced by immunoSEQ multiplex PCR, and TCRdb holds only the in-frame ones, with some missing. The table has more than 8,500 clones, around 77% seen once; the top ten hold roughly 8%. Specimen: tumor tissue, collected after neoadjuvant nivolumab, alone or with ipilimumab, at or shortly before surgery. These TCRs come from an adult with non-small cell lung cancer. Some clones in this sample may be carry-over from other donors' samples.

This rearrangement joins TRBV10-3 to TRBJ2-7, with a weak D call TRBD2 (6 bases). The germline CDR1 and CDR2 sequences are ENHRY and SYGVKD. The V and J ends lost 2 bases and 0 bases respectively, with 17 bases between them. The CDR3 covers 17 residues. In DNA, the CDR3 is TGTGCCATCAGTGAGGCCCCGGGACTGGCCCTCTCCTACGAGCAGTACTTC. Protein sequence: CAISEAPGLALSYEQYF.

The chain uses TRBV11-2 and TRBJ2-1; D may be TRBD1 (8 bases). There are 16 residues in the CDR3. Trimming took off 5 bases at V and 6 bases at J, with 20 bases between the two ends. Germline V gene lookup returns CDR1 SGHAT and CDR2 FQNNGV. The CDR3 bases are TGTGCCAGCAGCGCCTCCTCACAGGGGGGGGTCAATGAGCAGTTCTTC. Its translation is CASSASSQGGVNEQFF.

This clone has only one observation. This chain links TRBV6-5 with TRBJ2-4, with TRBD2 matching 7 bases. The CDR3 has 14 amino acids. V trimming: 5 bases; J trimming: 5 bases; junction bases outside the gene matches: 6. Germline V lookup: CDR1 MNHEY, CDR2 SVGAGI. In DNA form, the CDR3 reads TGTGCCAGCAGTCGGGGGGATGACCAAAACATTCAGTACTTC. Its translation: CASSRGDDQNIQYF.

There are a few counts of this clone. This chain joins TRBV5-5 and TRBJ2-7; no reliable D call. The CDR3 contains 15 residues. The germline CDR1 and CDR2 sequences are SGHKS and YYEKEE (reference sequence). V lost 4 bases and J 5 bases, leaving 19 bases between the germline ends. CDR3 region: CASSQTARFLNEQYF. The CDR3 DNA follows: TGTGCCAGCAGCCAAACGGCGCGATTTCTGAACGAGCAGTACTTC.

For the CDR3, the DNA is TGCGCCAGCAGTGGGGGTGAGGGGAATGAGCAGTTCTTC. Residues: CASSGGEGNEQFF. The chain employs TRBV10-1 and TRBJ2-1; possibly TRBD1 or TRBD2 for D (5 bases each). The CDR3 consists of 13 residues. The V and J ends lost 4 bases and 7 bases respectively, with 11 bases between them. Germline V lookup: CDR1 WNHNN, CDR2 SYGVQD (reference sequence).

The chain links TRBV18 to TRBJ2-7; perhaps TRBD2 as D (5 bases). The CDR3 covers 15 residues. V was pared by 2 bases and J by 5 bases, with 16 bases between. Germline V CDR1 and CDR2: KGHSH, LQKENI. In nucleotides, the CDR3 is TGTGCCAGCTCACCAAATTCGGGAATCGGGAACGAGCAGTACTTC. It encodes CASSPNSGIGNEQYF.

The chain joins TRBV7-2 to TRBJ2-5; TRBD2 matches 12 bases. CDR1 is SGHTA and CDR2 is FQGNSA in the germline V gene. Trimming at V came to 4 bases and at J to 4 bases, leaving 7 bases not matched to a gene. The CDR3 runs to 16 residues. The CDR3 loop reads CASSSKLGLAGETQYF. The CDR3 coding sequence is TGTGCCAGCAGCTCAAAGCTGGGACTAGCGGGAGAGACCCAGTACTTC.

This clone was counted a few times. This chain uses TRBV4-3 with TRBJ2-1; no firm D call. V lost 2 bases to trimming and J lost 3 bases, with 8 bases between them. The CDR3 is made up of 14 amino acids. The germline gives CDR1 LGHNA, CDR2 YSLEER. CDR3 protein: CASSQSIHYNEQFF. The CDR3, as DNA: TGCGCCAGCAGCCAAAGCATCCACTACAATGAGCAGTTCTTC.

The chain combines TRBV18 with TRBJ2-7; 8 bases line up with TRBD2. The CDR3 is 14 amino acids. The V and J ends lost 3 bases and 4 bases, in that order; junction bases with no gene match: 5. CDR1 is KGHSH, CDR2 LQKENI, per germline. This chain's CDR3 is CASSPAGGQYEQYF. CDR3 sequence (DNA): TGTGCCAGCTCACCGGCGGGAGGTCAGTACGAGCAGTACTTC.

V usage is TRBV14 and J usage is TRBJ2-5; D gene uncertain. The CDR3 loop spans 13 amino acids. Trimming shortened V by 6 bases and J by 5 bases, and 13 bases separated the two germline ends. Per the germline V gene, CDR1 is SGHDN and CDR2 is FVKESK. CDR3 in DNA: TGTGCCAGCAGGGAACTCGTCCAGGAGACCCAGTACTTC. The encoded protein is CASRELVQETQYF.

The rearrangement links TRBV5-4 to TRBJ1-2; 10 positions match TRBD1. The CDR3 totals 15 residues. Per the germline V gene, CDR1 is SGHNT and CDR2 is YYREEE (reference sequence). J was trimmed by 6 bases and V by 4 bases; bases with no gene match: 9. The CDR3 region is CASSDPPGQGHGYTF. CDR3 DNA sequence: TGTGCCAGCAGCGACCCTCCGGGACAGGGGCATGGCTACACCTTC.

The V call is TRBV4-2, the J call TRBJ2-7, with TRBD1 as a possible D gene (6 bases). Germline V gives CDR1 LGHNA, CDR2 YNFKEQ. The CDR3 spans 13 residues. Trimming pared 4 bases from V and 2 bases from J, leaving 9 bases between. CDR3 protein: CASSRDIPYEQYF. CDR3 DNA: TGTGCCAGCAGCCGGGACATTCCCTACGAGCAGTACTTC.

This chain joins TRBV2 and TRBJ1-2; 8 bases map to TRBD1. Trimming cost V 7 bases and J 0 bases; bases outside gene matches: 13. Germline V gene lookup returns CDR1 SNHLY and CDR2 FYNNEI. CDR3 size: 17 residues. CDR3 protein: CASNEFGQGAPNYGYTF. CDR3 DNA: TGTGCCAGCAACGAGTTTGGGCAGGGGGCTCCTAACTATGGCTACACCTTC. Full variable domain (outside the CDR3, taken from reference TRBV2 and TRBJ1-2): EPEVTQTPSHQVTQMGQEVILRCVPISNHLYFYWYRQILGQKVEFLVSFYNNEISEKSEIFDDQFSVERPDGSNFTLKIRSTKLEDSAMYFCASNEFGQGAPNYGYTFGSGTRLTVV.

J is TRBJ2-5 and V is TRBV5-5; no reliable D call. V shed 4 bases and J shed 5 bases, with 9 bases lying between them. Germline lookup yields CDR1 SGHKS and CDR2 YYEKEE (reference sequence). This CDR3 region has 12 residues. CDR3 in amino acids: CASSRSVETQYF. The CDR3 DNA reads as TGTGCCAGCAGCAGGAGTGTGGAGACCCAGTACTTC.

This clone has more than one count but fewer than ten. DNA of the CDR3: TGTGCCAGCAGCGCGCGCGGCTACGTGACTGAAGCTTTCTTT. It specifies CASSARGYVTEAFF. The rearrangement joins TRBV5-6 to TRBJ1-1; D gene unclear. CDR1 and CDR2 (germline): SGHDT, YYEEEE. V dropped 4 bases and J dropped 5 bases, with 15 bases sitting between them. The CDR3 consists of 14 residues. The whole variable domain, filled in from reference TRBV5-6 and TRBJ1-1, reads DAGVTQSPTHLIKTRGQQVTLRCSPKSGHDTVSWYQQALGQGPQFIFQYYEEEERQRGNFPDRFSGHQFPNYSSELNVNALLLGDSALYLCASSARGYVTEAFFGQGTRLTVV.

J is TRBJ2-7 and V is TRBV5-1; D gene uncertain. Between the trimmed V and J ends, which lost 4 bases and 3 bases, there was a span of 8 bases. From germline, CDR1 is SGHRS and CDR2 YFSETQ. The CDR3 has 12 residues. DNA of the CDR3: TGCGCCAGCAGCGAACAGCGCTACGAGCAGTACTTC. This encodes CASSEQRYEQYF. Using reference TRBV5-1 and TRBJ2-7 for the parts outside the CDR3, the full variable domain is KAGVTQTPRYLIKTRGQQVTLSCSPISGHRSVSWYQQTPGQGLQFLFEYFSETQRNKGNFPGRFSGRQFSNSRSEMNVSTLELGDSALYLCASSEQRYEQYFGPGTRLTVT.

The V and J genes are TRBV30 and TRBJ1-4; a possible D gene is TRBD1 (6 bases). The CDR3 loop spans 15 amino acids. V lost 2 bases and J 3 bases, leaving 13 bases between the germline ends. The germline CDR1 and CDR2 sequences are GTSNPN and SVGIG (reference sequence). The CDR3 is CAWSRKGVPNEKLFF. The CDR3 DNA reads TGTGCCTGGAGTCGGAAGGGGGTCCCTAATGAAAAACTGTTTTTT.

This chain joins TRBV9 and TRBJ2-3, with D possibly being TRBD2 (5 bases). The V end lost 3 bases, the J end lost 3 bases, and 20 bases lay between the germline ends. Per the germline V gene, CDR1 is SGDLS and CDR2 is YYNGEE. There are 17 residues in the CDR3. In DNA form, the CDR3 reads TGTGCCAGCAGCGCCCCGCCCGGGGAATTGGGGACAGATACGCAGTATTTT. As protein: CASSAPPGELGTDTQYF.